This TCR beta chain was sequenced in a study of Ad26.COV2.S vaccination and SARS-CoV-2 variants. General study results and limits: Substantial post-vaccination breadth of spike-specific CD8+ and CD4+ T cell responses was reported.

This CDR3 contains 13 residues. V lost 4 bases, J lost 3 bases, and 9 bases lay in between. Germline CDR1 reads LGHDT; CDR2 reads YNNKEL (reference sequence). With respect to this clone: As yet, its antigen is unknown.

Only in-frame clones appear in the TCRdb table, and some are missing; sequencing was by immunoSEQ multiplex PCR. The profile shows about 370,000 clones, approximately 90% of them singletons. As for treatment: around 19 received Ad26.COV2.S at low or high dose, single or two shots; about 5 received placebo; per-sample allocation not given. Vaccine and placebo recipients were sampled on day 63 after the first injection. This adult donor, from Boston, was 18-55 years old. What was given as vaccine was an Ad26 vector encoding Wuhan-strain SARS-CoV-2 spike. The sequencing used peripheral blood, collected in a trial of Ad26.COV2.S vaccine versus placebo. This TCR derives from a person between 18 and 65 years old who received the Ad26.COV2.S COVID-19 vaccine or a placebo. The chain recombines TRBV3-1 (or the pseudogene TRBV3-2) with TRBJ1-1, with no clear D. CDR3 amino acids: CASSPGWDTEAFF. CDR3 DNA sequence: TGTGCCAGCAGCCCCGGTTGGGACACTGAAGCTTTCTTT.